The sequence of this T cell receptor (beta chain) was determined in a study of T cell responses to AZD1222 COVID-19 vaccine. The overall study: Researchers grouped second doses given at about 4 or about 12 weeks into one pool. Study-level results: Reportedly, nearly half of unique spike TCRs recognized epitopes outside B.1.351/B.1.1.7 mutations. It should be noted that donors were predominantly white British and more often female, and clonal diversity was possibly underestimated.

TCRdb keeps only in-frame clones here, not all; method: immunoSEQ multiplex PCR. The table shows roughly 97,000 clones, with over 75% occurring only once. Details on this clone: Its specificity is unknown.

Trimming at V came to 3 bases and at J to 2 bases, leaving 2 bases not matched to a gene. The V gene's germline CDR1 is MDHEN and CDR2 SYDVKM. CDR3 size: 15 residues. This sequence originates from an adult in good health. This chain uses TRBV28 with TRBJ2-5; 11 positions match TRBD2. The sequences come from peripheral blood, collected on day 0 of AZD1222 vaccination. The CDR3 sequence: CASSFSSGGQETQYF. The CDR3 nucleotides are TGTGCCAGCAGTTTTTCTAGCGGGGGGCAAGAGACCCAGTACTTC.